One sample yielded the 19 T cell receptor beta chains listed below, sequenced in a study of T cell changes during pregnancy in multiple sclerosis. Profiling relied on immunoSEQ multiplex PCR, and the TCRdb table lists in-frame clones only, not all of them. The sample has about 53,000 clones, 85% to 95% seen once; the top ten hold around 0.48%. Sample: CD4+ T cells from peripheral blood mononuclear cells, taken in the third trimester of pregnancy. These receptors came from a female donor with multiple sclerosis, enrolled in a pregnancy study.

The CDR3 DNA reads TGTGCCAGCAGCCTAGAGGGACAGCTGCTCTACGAGCAGTACTTC. It codes for CASSLEGQLLYEQYF. The chain carries TRBV6-1 and TRBJ2-7, with 7 positions matching TRBD1. J lost 3 bases, V lost 6 bases, and 11 bases had no gene match. The germline CDR1 and CDR2 sequences are MNHNS and SASEGT. The CDR3 covers 15 residues.

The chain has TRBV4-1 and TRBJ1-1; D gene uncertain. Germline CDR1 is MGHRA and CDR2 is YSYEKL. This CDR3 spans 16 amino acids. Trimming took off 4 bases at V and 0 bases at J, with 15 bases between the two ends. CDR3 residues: CASSRIYNGVNTEAFF. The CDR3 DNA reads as TGCGCCAGCAGCCGAATTTACAACGGGGTGAACACTGAAGCTTTCTTT.

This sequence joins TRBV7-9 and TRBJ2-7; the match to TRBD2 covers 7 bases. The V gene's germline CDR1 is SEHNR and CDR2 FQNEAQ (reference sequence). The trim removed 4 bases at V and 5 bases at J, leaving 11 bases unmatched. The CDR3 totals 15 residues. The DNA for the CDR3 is TGTGCCAGCAGCTCCGAGGGAGGGTCGCGGGACGAGCAGTACTTC. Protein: CASSSEGGSRDEQYF.

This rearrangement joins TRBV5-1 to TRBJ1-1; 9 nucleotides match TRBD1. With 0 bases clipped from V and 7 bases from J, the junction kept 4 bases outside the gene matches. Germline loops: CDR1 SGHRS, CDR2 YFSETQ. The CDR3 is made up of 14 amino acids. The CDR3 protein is CASSLDRGLVEAFF. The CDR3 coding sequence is TGCGCCAGCAGCTTGGACAGGGGGCTTGTTGAAGCTTTCTTT.

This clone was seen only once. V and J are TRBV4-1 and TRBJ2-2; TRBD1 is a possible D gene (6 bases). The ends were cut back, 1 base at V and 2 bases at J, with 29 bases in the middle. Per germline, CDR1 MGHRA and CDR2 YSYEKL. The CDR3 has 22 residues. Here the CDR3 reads CASSQVFTGQVIKGGNTGELFF. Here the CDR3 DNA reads TGCGCCAGCAGCCAAGTTTTTACGGGGCAGGTCATTAAAGGGGGTAACACCGGGGAGCTGTTTTTT.

CDR3 protein: CASAQGQAFSQPQHF. DNA of the CDR3: TGTGCCAGCGCGCAAGGACAGGCGTTCAGTCAGCCCCAGCATTTT. The V call is TRBV18, the J call TRBJ1-5, with 7 positions matching TRBD1. This CDR3 is built from 15 residues. Germline V gives CDR1 KGHSH, CDR2 LQKENI. The V gene end was trimmed by 8 bases and the J gene end by 6 bases; junction bases not matched to a gene: 13.

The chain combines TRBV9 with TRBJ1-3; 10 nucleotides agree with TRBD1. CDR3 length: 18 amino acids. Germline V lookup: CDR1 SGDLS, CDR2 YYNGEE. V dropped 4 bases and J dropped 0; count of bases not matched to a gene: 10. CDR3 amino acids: CASSPSPRTGGSGNTIYF. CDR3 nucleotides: TGTGCCAGCAGCCCCTCCCCCCGGACAGGGGGCTCTGGAAACACCATATATTTT.

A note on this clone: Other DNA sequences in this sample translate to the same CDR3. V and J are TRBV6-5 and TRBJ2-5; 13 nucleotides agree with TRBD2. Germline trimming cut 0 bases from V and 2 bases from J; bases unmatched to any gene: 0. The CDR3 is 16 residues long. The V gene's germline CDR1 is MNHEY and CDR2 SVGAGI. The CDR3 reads CASSYSLAGGQETQYF. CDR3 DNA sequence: TGTGCCAGCAGTTACTCACTAGCGGGGGGGCAAGAGACCCAGTACTTC.

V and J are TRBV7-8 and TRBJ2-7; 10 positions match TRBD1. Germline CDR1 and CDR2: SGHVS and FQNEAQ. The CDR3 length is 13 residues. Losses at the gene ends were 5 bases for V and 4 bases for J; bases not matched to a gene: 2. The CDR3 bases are TGTGCCAGCAGCCCGGACAGGGGGTACGAGCAGTACTTC. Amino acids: CASSPDRGYEQYF. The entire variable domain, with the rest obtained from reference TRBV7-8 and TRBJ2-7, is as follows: GAGVSQSPRYKVAKRGQDVALRCDPISGHVSLFWYQQALGQGPEFLTYFQNEAQLDKSGLPSDRFFAERPEGSVSTLKIQRTQQEDSAVYLCASSPDRGYEQYFGPGTRLTVT.

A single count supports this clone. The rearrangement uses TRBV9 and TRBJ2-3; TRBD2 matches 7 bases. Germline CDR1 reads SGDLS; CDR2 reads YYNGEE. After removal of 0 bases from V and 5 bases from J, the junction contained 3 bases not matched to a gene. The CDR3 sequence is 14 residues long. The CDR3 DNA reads TGTGCCAGCAGCGTAGGTCTAGCGGAAGATACGCAGTATTTT. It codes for CASSVGLAEDTQYF.

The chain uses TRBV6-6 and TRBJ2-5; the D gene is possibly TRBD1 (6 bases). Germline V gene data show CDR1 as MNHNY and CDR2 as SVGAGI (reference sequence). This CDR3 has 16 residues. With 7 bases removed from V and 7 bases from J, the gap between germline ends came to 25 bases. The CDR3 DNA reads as TGTGCCAGCAAACGTCCCGGGGCGGTCCCAGGGGCGACCCAGTACTTC. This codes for CASKRPGAVPGATQYF.

For the CDR3, the DNA is TGTGCCAGCAGCTTAGACGGCACTGAAGCTTTCTTT. This codes for CASSLDGTEAFF. This rearrangement joins TRBV11-3 to TRBJ1-1, with D unclear. Trimming left V 0 bases short and J 4 bases short, with 3 bases between. The germline gives CDR1 SGHNT, CDR2 YENEEA. The CDR3 spans 12 residues.

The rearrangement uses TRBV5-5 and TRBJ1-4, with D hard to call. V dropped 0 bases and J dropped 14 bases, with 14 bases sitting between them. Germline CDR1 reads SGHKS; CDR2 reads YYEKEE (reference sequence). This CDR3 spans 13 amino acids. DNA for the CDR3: TGTGCCAGCAGCTTGGTCTCTGGGGAGCGGCTGTTTTTT. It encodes CASSLVSGERLFF.

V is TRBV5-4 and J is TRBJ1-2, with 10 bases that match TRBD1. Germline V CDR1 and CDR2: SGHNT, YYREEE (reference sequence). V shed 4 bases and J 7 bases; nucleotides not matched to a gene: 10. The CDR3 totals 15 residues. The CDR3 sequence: CASSPDVDRGTGYTF. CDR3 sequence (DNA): TGTGCCAGCAGCCCAGACGTGGACAGGGGGACTGGCTACACCTTC. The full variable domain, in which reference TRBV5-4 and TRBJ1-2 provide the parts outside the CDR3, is ETGVTQSPTHLIKTRGQQVTLRCSSQSGHNTVSWYQQALGQGPQFIFQYYREEENGRGNFPPRFSGLQFPNYSSELNVNALELDDSALYLCASSPDVDRGTGYTFGSGTRLTVV.

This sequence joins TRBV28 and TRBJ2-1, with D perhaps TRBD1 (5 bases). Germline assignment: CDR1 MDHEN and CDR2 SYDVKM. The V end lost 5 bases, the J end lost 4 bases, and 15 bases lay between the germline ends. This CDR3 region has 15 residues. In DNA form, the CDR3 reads TGTGCCAGCAGTCAGTCACCTCGACAGTACAATGAGCAGTTCTTC. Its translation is CASSQSPRQYNEQFF.

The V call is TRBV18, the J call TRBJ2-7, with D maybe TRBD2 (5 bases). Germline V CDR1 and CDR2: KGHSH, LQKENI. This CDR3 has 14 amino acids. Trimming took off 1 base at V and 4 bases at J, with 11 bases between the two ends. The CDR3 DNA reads TGTGCCAGCTCACCACAGGGAGCCGGATACGAGCAGTACTTC. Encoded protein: CASSPQGAGYEQYF.

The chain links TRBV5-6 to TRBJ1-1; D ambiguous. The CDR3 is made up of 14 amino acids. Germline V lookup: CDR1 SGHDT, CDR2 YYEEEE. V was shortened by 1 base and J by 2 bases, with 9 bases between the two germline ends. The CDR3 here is CASSLFLVNTEAFF. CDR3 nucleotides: TGTGCCAGCAGCTTGTTTCTTGTTAACACTGAAGCTTTCTTT.

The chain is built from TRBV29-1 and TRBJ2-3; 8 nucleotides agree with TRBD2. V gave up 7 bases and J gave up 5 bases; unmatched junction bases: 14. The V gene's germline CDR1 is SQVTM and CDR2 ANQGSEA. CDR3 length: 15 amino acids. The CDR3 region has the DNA TGCAGCGGGGCGCCGAGCGGGGGCCGGGGAGATACGCAGTATTTT. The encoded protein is CSGAPSGGRGDTQYF.

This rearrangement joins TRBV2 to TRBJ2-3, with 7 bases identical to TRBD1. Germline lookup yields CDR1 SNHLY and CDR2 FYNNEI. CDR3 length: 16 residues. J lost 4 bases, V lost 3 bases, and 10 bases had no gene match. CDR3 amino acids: CASSDAAPGGSDTQYF. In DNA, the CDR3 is TGTGCCAGCAGTGACGCTGCGCCAGGGGGTTCAGATACGCAGTATTTT.